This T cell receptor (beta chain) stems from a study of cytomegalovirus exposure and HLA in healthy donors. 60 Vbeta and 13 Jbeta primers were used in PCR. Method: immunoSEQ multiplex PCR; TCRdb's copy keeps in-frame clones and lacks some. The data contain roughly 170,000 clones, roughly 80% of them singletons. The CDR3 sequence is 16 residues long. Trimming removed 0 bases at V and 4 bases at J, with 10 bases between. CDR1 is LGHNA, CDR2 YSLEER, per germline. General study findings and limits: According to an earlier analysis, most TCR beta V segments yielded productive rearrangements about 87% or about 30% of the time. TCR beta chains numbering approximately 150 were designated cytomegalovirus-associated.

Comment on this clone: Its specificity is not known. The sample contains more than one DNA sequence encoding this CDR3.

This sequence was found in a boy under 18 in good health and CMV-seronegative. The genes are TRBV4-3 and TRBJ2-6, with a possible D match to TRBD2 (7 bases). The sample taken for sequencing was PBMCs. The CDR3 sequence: CASSQDGGAGANVLTF. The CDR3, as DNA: TGCGCCAGCAGCCAAGATGGGGGGGCGGGGGCCAACGTCCTGACTTTC.